This TCR beta chain emerged from a study of T cell repertoires in cytomegalovirus infection. One entry per CDR3 protein results from TCRdb running MiXCR on the reads. The sample has 200,000 to 250,000 distinct CDR3 sequences, approximately 7% seen once. The table lists this clonotype with many counts. Trimming took 5 bases from V and 0 from J; bases not matched to a gene: 8. Germline lookup yields CDR1 DFQATT and CDR2 SNEGSKA (reference sequence). This CDR3 spans 15 amino acids. Sequenced sample: PBMCs. The chain recombines TRBV20-1 with TRBJ2-3; TRBD1 aligns across 7 bases. This TCR was sampled from a human donor in good health (CMV status not recorded). Some clones in this sample may be carry-over from other donors' samples. Here the CDR3 reads CSASLRDRSTDTQYF. CDR3 nucleotide sequence: TGCAGTGCTTCCCTAAGGGACAGAAGCACAGATACGCAGTATTTT.